This is a list of T cell receptor beta chains from one sample in a study of T cell responses to AZD1222 COVID-19 vaccine. Method: immunoSEQ multiplex PCR; TCRdb's copy keeps in-frame clones and lacks some. This sample has 120,000 or so clones; roughly 90% occur once, and the top ten carry approximately 1.5%. This specimen consisted of peripheral blood, obtained on day 0 of AZD1222 vaccination. Receptor source: an adult in good health. Both conserved end residues are part of each CDR3. A D gene is named only where the DNA matches it firmly. Size is omitted from some rows. Given values are once, few, many or a class for expanded clones.

>TRBJ2-5|18|NA|NA|TRBV21-1
TGTGCCAGCAGCAAACAACAGGGGGCCCCCCGCAAGCAGGAGACCCAGTACTTC
CASSKQQGAPRKQETQYF
>TRBJ1-6|15|NA|NA|TRBV6-4
TGTGCCAGCAGTGACTCGGCGGGATATAATTCACCCCTCCACTTT
CASSDSAGYNSPLHF
>TRBJ1-2|14|NA|NA|TRBV18
TGTGCCAGCTCACCTGGAGGACAGATCTATGGCTACACCTTC
CASSPGGQIYGYTF
>TRBJ2-7|18|once|NA|TRBV19
TGTGCCAGTAGTCTAGTGGGGGGCAAGGTCGGACCGACCTACGAGCAGTACTTC
CASSLVGGKVGPTYEQYF
>TRBJ2-2|14|NA|NA|TRBV18
TGTGCCAGCTCACCACCCCTGAACACCGGGGAGCTGTTTTTT
CASSPPLNTGELFF
>TRBJ2-7|13|NA|TRBD1|TRBV6-5
TGTGCCAGCAGGCGACAGGGAGCGGACGAGCAGTACTTC
CASRRQGADEQYF
>TRBJ1-2|13|NA|NA|TRBV6-5
TGTGCCAGCAGTTACTCAGCAGGGGCTGGCTACACCTTC
CASSYSAGAGYTF
>TRBJ2-1|14|NA|NA|TRBV24-1
TGTGCCACCACTTCCGGGACTCACGGGAAAGAGCAGTTCTTC
CATTSGTHGKEQFF
>TRBJ2-1|16|few|NA|TRBV7-2
TGTGCCAGCAGCTCCCCGGGGGCCGCCCCCAACAATGAGCAGTTCTTC
CASSSPGAAPNNEQFF
>TRBJ2-7|15|NA|TRBD1|TRBV19
TGTGCCAGCAGAATCGGGACAGGAGACTCCTACGAGCAGTACTTC
CASRIGTGDSYEQYF
>TRBJ2-1|13|once|TRBD1|TRBV7-9
TGTGCCAGCAGCTTCGGACAGGTAAATGAGCAGTTCTTC
CASSFGQVNEQFF
>TRBJ2-1|17|NA|NA|TRBV6-2/TRBV6-3
TGTGCCAGCAGTTACTCGGATCCCCCCATCTGGGACAATGAGCAGTTCTTC
CASSYSDPPIWDNEQFF
>TRBJ2-2|17|NA|NA|TRBV7-3
TGTGCCAGCAGCTTAAGGGCGGAGGGGGCGAACACCGGGGAGCTGTTTTTT
CASSLRAEGANTGELFF
>TRBJ1-6|15|NA|NA|TRBV7-2
TGTGCCAGCAGGAAGCGGACAGCAGATAATTCACCCCTCCACTTT
CASRKRTADNSPLHF
>TRBJ2-7|15|NA|TRBD2|TRBV6-2/TRBV6-3
TGTGCCAGCGGCCCGTTAGGGACTACCTCCTACGAGCAGTACTTC
CASGPLGTTSYEQYF
>TRBJ2-7|15|NA|NA|TRBV9
TGTGCCAGCAGCGCAACAGGACAGACGAACTACGAGCAGTACTTC
CASSATGQTNYEQYF
>TRBJ2-1|11|NA|NA|TRBV5-1
TGCGCCAGCAGCTCAGCTTGGGAGCAGTTCTTC
CASSSAWEQFF
>TRBJ2-1|17|NA|NA|TRBV28
TGTGCCAGCAGTCCTCTATCGGGGAGTACCCCCTACAATGAGCAGTTCTTC
CASSPLSGSTPYNEQFF
>TRBJ2-7|14|NA|TRBD1|TRBV5-4
TGTGCCAGTTCCGCAGGGGGCACCCCCTACGAGCAGTACTTC
CASSAGGTPYEQYF
>TRBJ1-2|13|NA|NA|TRBV5-1
TGCGCCAGCAGCGCGGGGGGTGACTATGGCTACACCTTC
CASSAGGDYGYTF
>TRBJ2-7|13|NA|TRBD2|TRBV29-1
TGCAGCGTGAGCCCGGGGGGGAGCGACGAGCAGTACTTC
CSVSPGGSDEQYF
>TRBJ2-3|16|NA|NA|TRBV11-2
TGTGCCAGCAGCTTAGGGGGAAGCGTCGCCACAGATACGCAGTATTTT
CASSLGGSVATDTQYF
>TRBJ2-3|13|once|NA|TRBV12-5
TGTGCTAGTGGCAAGGACAGCACAGATACGCAGTATTTT
CASGKDSTDTQYF
>TRBJ1-1|13|NA|NA|TRBV19
TGTGCCAGTAGTGCCCAGGGCGCAGCTGAAGCTTTCTTT
CASSAQGAAEAFF
>TRBJ1-5|12|NA|NA|TRBV7-9
TGTGCCAGCAGCTTAGAAAATCAGCCCCAGCATTTT
CASSLENQPQHF
>TRBJ2-7|12|NA|NA|TRBV24-1
TGTGCCACCAGTCCGCGGGGCGACGAGCAGTACTTC
CATSPRGDEQYF
>TRBJ2-3|13|NA|NA|TRBV19
TGTGCCAGTAGTATTTCGCGGTCCGATACGCAGTATTTT
CASSISRSDTQYF
>TRBJ2-3|16|NA|TRBD2|TRBV11-2
TGTGCCAGCAGCTTAGAGGGGACTAGCGGGAGGGGTACGCAGTATTTT
CASSLEGTSGRGTQYF
>TRBJ1-1|11|NA|NA|TRBV6-5
TGTGCCAGCAGGGAGGGGACTGAAGCTTTCTTT
CASREGTEAFF
>TRBJ2-7|15|once|NA|TRBV9
TGTGCCAGCAGCGAAGACACCAGTTGGTCCTACGAGCAGTACTTC
CASSEDTSWSYEQYF
>TRBJ2-3|14|NA|NA|TRBV7-3
TGTGCCAGCAGCTCGGGACAAAACACAGATACGCAGTATTTT
CASSSGQNTDTQYF
>TRBJ2-3|13|NA|NA|TRBV27
TGTGCCAGCAGGGATAGTGGGTCAGATACGCAGTATTTT
CASRDSGSDTQYF
>TRBJ2-5|16|NA|TRBD2|TRBV6-5
TGTGCCAGCAGTTCCATAGCGGGAGGACCCCAAGAGACCCAGTACTTC
CASSSIAGGPQETQYF
>TRBJ2-5|15|NA|NA|TRBV7-3
TGTGCCAGCAGCACCCAGACAGGCTGGGGTGAGACCCAGTACTTC
CASSTQTGWGETQYF
>TRBJ2-7|11|NA|NA|TRBV28
TGTGCCAGCAGTTTAGTGGACGAGCAGTACTTC
CASSLVDEQYF
>TRBJ2-3|14|NA|NA|TRBV15
TGTGCCACCAGCAGAGAAAAACCTACAGATACGCAGTATTTT
CATSREKPTDTQYF
>TRBJ1-1|17|NA|TRBD1|TRBV7-9
TGTGCCAGCAGCTCTCGTAGAGCTGGACAGGGGAACACTGAAGCTTTCTTT
CASSSRRAGQGNTEAFF
>TRBJ1-2|13|once|NA|TRBV5-5
TGTGCCAGCAGCTTGTGGCACCTCTATGGCTACACCTTC
CASSLWHLYGYTF
>TRBJ1-3|14|NA|TRBD1|TRBV6-5
TGTGCCAGTCGGAGGGGGCTTTCTGGAAACACCATATATTTT
CASRRGLSGNTIYF
>TRBJ1-4|15|few|NA|TRBV19
TGTGCCAGCACCTTTAGGAAGGCAACTAATGAAAAACTGTTTTTT
CASTFRKATNEKLFF
>TRBJ1-1|14|once|TRBD1|TRBV7-9
TGTGCCAGCAGCTTCATTGGGACAGGCGTTGAAGCTTTCTTT
CASSFIGTGVEAFF
>TRBJ2-7|13|NA|NA|TRBV5-5
TGTGCCAGCAGCTACAGGGAAATCTACGAGCAGTACTTC
CASSYREIYEQYF
>TRBJ1-2|12|NA|TRBD1|TRBV27
TGTGCCAGGCTCGCAGGGGGCCATGGCTACACCTTC
CARLAGGHGYTF
>TRBJ2-3|14|NA|TRBD2|TRBV19
TGTGCCAGTAAGAGGGCGGGAGCCACAGATACGCAGTATTTT
CASKRAGATDTQYF
>TRBJ2-7|15|once|TRBD2|TRBV15
TGTGCCACCAGCAGTGAAGCGGGAGGTTGGTACGAGCAGTACTTC
CATSSEAGGWYEQYF
>TRBJ2-7|14|once|NA|TRBV15
TGTGCCACCAGCAGAGATGTGGGCTCCTACGAGCAGTACTTC
CATSRDVGSYEQYF
>TRBJ2-1|15|few|NA|TRBV5-1
TGCGCCACGGCCGGGACGGCCAGCTCCTACAATGAGCAGTTCTTC
CATAGTASSYNEQFF
>TRBJ1-4|15|NA|TRBD1|TRBV9
TGTGCCAGCAGCGTAGAGACAGGGGGCTATGAAAAACTGTTTTTT
CASSVETGGYEKLFF
>TRBJ2-7|14|NA|TRBD2|TRBV27
TGTGCCAGCAGTGTTGCCGGGACTAGCGGCGAGCAGTACTTC
CASSVAGTSGEQYF
>TRBJ2-3|15|NA|TRBD2|TRBV7-2
TGTGCCAGCAGCTTAGCTAGCGGGAATGCCAATACGCAGTATTTT
CASSLASGNANTQYF
>TRBJ1-2|13|NA|NA|TRBV10-3
TGTGCCATCAGTGGTCCAGGGGCCAATGGCTACACCTTC
CAISGPGANGYTF
>TRBJ2-6|17|once|NA|TRBV5-8
TGTGCCAGCAGCTTGGGCCAGGCAGCCGCTGGGGCCAACGTCCTGACTTTC
CASSLGQAAAGANVLTF
>TRBJ1-1|13|NA|NA|TRBV29-1
TGCAGCGTTGAAATCCGGGAGGGGACTGAAGCTTTCTTT
CSVEIREGTEAFF
>TRBJ2-7|13|once|NA|TRBV30
TGTGCCTGGAGTGCGGGAAGGGCCTACGAGCAGTACTTC
CAWSAGRAYEQYF
>TRBJ1-1|8|NA|NA|TRBV12-3/TRBV12-4
TGTGCCAGCAGTATTTGGGCCTTT
CASSIWAF
>TRBJ2-5|19|NA|NA|TRBV11-2
TGTGCCAGCAGCTCGGGGACAAACCCAGCCGCAATTAAGGAAGAGACCCAGTACTTC
CASSSGTNPAAIKEETQYF
>TRBJ2-3|16|NA|TRBD2|TRBV7-3
TGTGCCAGCAGCGCAAGCGGGGGGGCTAGCACAGATACGCAGTATTTT
CASSASGGASTDTQYF
>TRBJ2-1|19|few|TRBD2|TRBV14
TGTGCCAGCAGTCTCACTAGCGGGAGTCGCCCCTTCTCCTACAATGAGCAGTTCTTC
CASSLTSGSRPFSYNEQFF
>TRBJ1-1|16|NA|NA|TRBV11-3
TGTGCCAGCAGCTTAGAGGATGCGACGGGAAACACTGAAGCTTTCTTT
CASSLEDATGNTEAFF